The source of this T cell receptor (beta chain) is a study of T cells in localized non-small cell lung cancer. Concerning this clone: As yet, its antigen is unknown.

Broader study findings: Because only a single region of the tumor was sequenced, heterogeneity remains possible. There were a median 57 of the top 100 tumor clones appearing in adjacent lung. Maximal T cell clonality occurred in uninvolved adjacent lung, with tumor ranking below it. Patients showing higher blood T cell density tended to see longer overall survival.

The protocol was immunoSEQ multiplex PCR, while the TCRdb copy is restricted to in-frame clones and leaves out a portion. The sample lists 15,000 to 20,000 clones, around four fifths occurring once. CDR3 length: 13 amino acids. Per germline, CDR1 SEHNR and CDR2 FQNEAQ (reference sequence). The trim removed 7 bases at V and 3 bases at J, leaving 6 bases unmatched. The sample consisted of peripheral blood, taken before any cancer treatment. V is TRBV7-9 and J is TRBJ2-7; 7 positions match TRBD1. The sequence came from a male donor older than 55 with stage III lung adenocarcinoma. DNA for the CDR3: TGTGCCAGCACCCGACAGGGCGTCTACGAGCAGTACTTC. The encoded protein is CASTRQGVYEQYF.